Listed below are T cell receptor beta chains from one sample, sequenced in a study of T cell changes during pregnancy in multiple sclerosis. TCRdb's table, derived via immunoSEQ multiplex PCR, lists solely in-frame clones and lacks some. The profile shows 45,000 to 55,000 clones, around 90% of them singletons. The source was peripheral blood, collected in the first trimester of pregnancy. The receptors shown here come from a female donor in good health, enrolled as a control in a pregnancy study. CDR3s include the opening cysteine and the closing phenylalanine or tryptophan. A D gene is named only where the DNA matches it firmly. Not every row has a clone size; where given, it reads once, few, many or a size class.

>14|TRBJ2-7|TRBV28|-|-
TGTGCCAGCGGACAGACAGGATCGTCCTACGAGCAGTACTTC
CASGQTGSSYEQYF
>16|TRBJ2-3|TRBV7-2|TRBD2|-
TGTGCCAGCAGAACAGCCGGGACTAGCGGGGCGGATACGCAGTATTTT
CASRTAGTSGADTQYF
>13|TRBJ2-7|TRBV9|-|-
TGTGCCAGCAGCGTAGGGTCCCGGGGGGAGCAGTACTTC
CASSVGSRGEQYF
>15|TRBJ2-1|TRBV5-1|TRBD2|-
TGCGCCAGCAGCTTGCAAGCGGGGGAGAACAATGAGCAGTTCTTC
CASSLQAGENNEQFF
>16|TRBJ2-1|TRBV5-1|TRBD1|-
TGCGCCAGCAGCGGGGGAGGGACAGGGCCCTACAATGAGCAGTTCTTC
CASSGGGTGPYNEQFF
>15|TRBJ2-3|TRBV25-1|-|-
TGTGCCAGCAGTGATCTGGGAGGCCCCGTTAATACGCAGTATTTT
CASSDLGGPVNTQYF
>15|TRBJ2-4|TRBV28|-|-
TGTGCCAGCAGTTCCGACTACCGGGGGAGTAACATTCAGTACTTC
CASSSDYRGSNIQYF
>15|TRBJ2-1|TRBV28|TRBD2|-
TGTGCCAGCAGTTTAGGGCTAGCGGCCTACAATGAGCAGTTCTTC
CASSLGLAAYNEQFF
>14|TRBJ1-2|TRBV27|TRBD1|-
TGTGCCAGCAGCTATGCCGGGACAGGGGTCGGCTACACCTTC
CASSYAGTGVGYTF
>15|TRBJ2-5|TRBV6-5|TRBD1|-
TGTGCCAGCAGTAAGCCGGGACAGGGGGGCGAGACCCAGTACTTC
CASSKPGQGGETQYF
>16|TRBJ1-1|TRBV15|-|-
TGTGCCACCAGCAGAGGGTCGTCGGAGGGAGGGAATGAAGCTTTCTTT
CATSRGSSEGGNEAFF
>16|TRBJ2-1|TRBV7-3|TRBD2|-
TGTGCCAGCAGCCCACAATCGACTAGCCGGGGCAATGAGCAGTTCTTC
CASSPQSTSRGNEQFF
>15|TRBJ2-3|TRBV6-5|TRBD2|-
TGTGCCAGCAGTTACAAGGGACTAGCGGGAGATACGCAGTATTTT
CASSYKGLAGDTQYF
>19|TRBJ2-3|TRBV27|TRBD2|-
TGTGCCAGCAGTTTCCTACCGGTTCCACTAGCGGGAGTGGGAGATACGCAGTATTTT
CASSFLPVPLAGVGDTQYF
>17|TRBJ2-5|TRBV18|TRBD1|-
TGTGCCAGCTCACCCAATCTCCCTAGGGACAGGGAAGAGACCCAGTACTTC
CASSPNLPRDREETQYF
>12|TRBJ2-2|TRBV29-1|-|once
TGCAGCGTTGCGTGGCAGCGGGGGGAGCTGTTTTTT
CSVAWQRGELFF
>21|TRBJ2-3|TRBV19|TRBD2|-
TGTGCCAGTAGTACGGGACAACAGGGACTAGCGGGGGCCCACAGCACAGATACGCAGTATTTT
CASSTGQQGLAGAHSTDTQYF
>15|TRBJ1-1|TRBV18|TRBD1|few
TGTGCCAGCTCACCCCGACAGGGCGTGAACACTGAAGCTTTCTTT
CASSPRQGVNTEAFF
>15|TRBJ2-3|TRBV5-1|-|-
TGCGCCAGCAGCTTCTCCGCTACTAGCACAGATACGCAGTATTTT
CASSFSATSTDTQYF
>18|TRBJ1-5|TRBV21-1|-|-
TGTGCCAGCAGCAAAGTCTTACAGGGCGAGGATGACAATCAGCCCCAGCATTTT
CASSKVLQGEDDNQPQHF
>16|TRBJ2-2|TRBV30|TRBD2|-
TGTGCCTGGCAAAAGGGACTAGCGGGATACACCGGGGAGCTGTTTTTT
CAWQKGLAGYTGELFF
>16|TRBJ2-1|TRBV6-4|TRBD2|-
TGTGCCAGCAGCCCCGGGACTAGCGGGGGGAACAATGAGCAGTTCTTC
CASSPGTSGGNNEQFF
>14|TRBJ1-6|TRBV30|-|-
TGTGCCTGCGAAGCGGGCCCATATAATTCACCCCTCCACTTT
CACEAGPYNSPLHF
>15|TRBJ2-3|TRBV2|TRBD2|-
TGTGCCAGCAGTGATGAGACTAGCGGTGTAGATACGCAGTATTTT
CASSDETSGVDTQYF
>14|TRBJ2-3|TRBV6-1|-|-
TGTGCCAGCAGTGGGGGACTTGGGACAGATACGCAGTATTTT
CASSGGLGTDTQYF
>14|TRBJ2-7|TRBV7-9|TRBD2|-
TGTGCCAGCAGCCGGACTAGCGGGACTTACGAGCAGTACTTC
CASSRTSGTYEQYF
>15|TRBJ2-6|TRBV28|-|-
TGTGCCAGCAGTCCCACCAGGGCTGGTACCAACGTCCTGACTTTC
CASSPTRAGTNVLTF
>16|TRBJ2-7|TRBV9|TRBD2|few
TGTGCCAGCAGCGTAGGGGGACTAGCCGGTGGGGGCGAGCAGTACTTC
CASSVGGLAGGGEQYF
>16|TRBJ2-2|TRBV7-9|TRBD2|-
TGTGCCAGCAGCACCGGACTAGCGGGAGTGGATCGGGAGCTGTTTTTT
CASSTGLAGVDRELFF
>14|TRBJ2-3|TRBV13|-|-
TGTGCCAGCAGCTTAGGAGGAGGGACAGATACGCAGTATTTT
CASSLGGGTDTQYF